These 22 T cell receptor beta chains share one sample of origin, sequenced in a study of T cells in Graves' hyperthyroidism and ophthalmopathy. RNA transcripts served as the template for amplifying TCR beta CDR3 regions. Using the HTBI primer set, a first-round RT-PCR was run on the TCR CDR3. MiXCR, applied by TCRdb to the multiplex PCR reads, yields one record per CDR3 protein. The sample lists roughly 350,000 distinct CDR3 sequences, roughly 15% occurring once. Source material: blood. The receptors here all came from a middle-aged woman with Graves' ophthalmopathy.

This clonotype was counted many times. The genes are TRBV2 and TRBJ1-3; possibly TRBD1 for D (5 bases). V lost 8 bases, J lost 1 base, and 15 bases lay in between. Germline CDR1 SNHLY, CDR2 FYNNEI. The CDR3 is made up of 15 amino acids. CDR3 in DNA: TGTGCCAGCGGTCGGGACGGACAATCTGGAAACACCATATATTTT. Protein: CASGRDGQSGNTIYF.

This clonotype was recorded at least ten times. This chain joins TRBV27 and TRBJ1-5, with TRBD1 matching 8 bases. The V gene end was trimmed by 6 bases and the J gene end by 1 base; junction bases not matched to a gene: 2. Germline V gives CDR1 MNHEY, CDR2 SMNVEV (reference sequence). CDR3 length equals 14 residues. This CDR3 is CASRRQGSNQPQHF. Here the CDR3 DNA reads TGTGCCAGCAGGAGACAGGGGAGCAATCAGCCCCAGCATTTT.

This clonotype was seen at least ten times. The J gene is TRBJ1-1, the V gene TRBV6-1; D possibly corresponds to TRBD1 (6 bases). The CDR3 sequence is 12 residues long. Germline CDR1 and CDR2: MNHNS and SASEGT. V was trimmed by 5 bases and J by 10 bases, leaving 14 bases between them. CDR3 sequence: CASSPARGGAFF. The CDR3 DNA reads as TGTGCCAGCAGTCCAGCCAGAGGGGGAGCTTTCTTT.

Written as DNA, the CDR3 is TGCGCCAGCAGCCCGACGACCAGGGGGTATGAGACCCAGTACTTC. Amino acid sequence: CASSPTTRGYETQYF. The chain is built from TRBV5-1 and TRBJ2-5, with 7 bases matching TRBD1. The CDR3 loop spans 15 amino acids. Germline CDR1 reads SGHRS; CDR2 reads YFSETQ. The J segment lost 5 bases and the V segment lost 4 bases, leaving 11 bases of the junction unmatched. The full variable domain, completed using reference TRBV5-1 and TRBJ2-5, is KAGVTQTPRYLIKTRGQQVTLSCSPISGHRSVSWYQQTPGQGLQFLFEYFSETQRNKGNFPGRFSGRQFSNSRSEMNVSTLELGDSALYLCASSPTTRGYETQYFGPGTRLLVL.

This clonotype was seen many times. The chain has TRBV19 and TRBJ1-5, with TRBD1 identical over 7 bases. The V gene's germline CDR1 is LNHDA and CDR2 SQIVND (reference sequence). The CDR3 has 15 amino acids. Trimming at V came to 3 bases and at J to 6 bases, leaving 8 bases not matched to a gene. The CDR3 here is CASSMEQGGSQPQHF. The CDR3, as DNA: TGTGCCAGTAGTATGGAGCAGGGGGGTAGTCAGCCCCAGCATTTT.

The table lists this clonotype with a few counts. In nucleotides, the CDR3 is TGTGCCAGCAGCCCTGGACAGGGCCCCCATCAGCCCCAGCATTTT. Protein product: CASSPGQGPHQPQHF. The chain carries TRBV16 and TRBJ1-5; 8 bases align to TRBD1. Germline V gene sequence: CDR1 KGHSY, CDR2 FQNENV. V shed 4 bases, J shed 5 bases, and the junction held 7 bases outside the gene matches. The CDR3 spans 15 residues. Using reference TRBV16 and TRBJ1-5 for the parts outside the CDR3, the full variable domain is GEEVAQTPKHLVRGEGQKAKLYCAPIKGHSYVFWYQQVLKNEFKFLISFQNENVFDETGMPKERFSAKCLPNSPCSLEIQATKLEDSAVYFCASSPGQGPHQPQHFGDGTRLSIL.

As to this clonotype: One base away lies a much larger clone, so this may be a sequencing read error. CDR3 in amino acids: CASSLAPPGGGTEAFF. Here the CDR3 DNA reads TGTGCCAGCAGCTTAGCGCCGCCCGGGGGAGGCACTGAAGCTTTCTTT. This chain uses TRBV7-9 with TRBJ1-1, with TRBD1 as a possible D gene (5 bases). Trimming pared 0 bases from V and 4 bases from J, leaving 15 bases between. The CDR3 totals 16 residues. Germline V gene sequence: CDR1 SEHNR, CDR2 FQNEAQ (reference sequence).

The count of this clonotype is one. The rearrangement links TRBV28 to TRBJ1-6; 9 bases are a match to TRBD1. This CDR3 is 16 amino acids long. V lost 3 bases and J lost 10; bases outside the gene matches: 10. Germline CDR1 and CDR2: MDHEN and SYDVKM. CDR3 in DNA: TGTGCCAGCAGTTTCTCCCCTGGGACAGGGCAATCACCCCTCCACTTT. Translating it yields CASSFSPGTGQSPLHF.

The J gene is TRBJ1-4, the V gene TRBV5-1; no firm D call. Germline V gene sequence: CDR1 SGHRS, CDR2 YFSETQ. The CDR3 runs 14 residues. The ends were cut back, 4 bases at V and 0 bases at J, with 7 bases in the middle. The CDR3 is CASSEWTTNEKLFF. The CDR3 DNA follows: TGCGCCAGCAGCGAGTGGACAACTAATGAAAAACTGTTTTTT.

This clonotype showed up many times. This sequence joins TRBV14 and TRBJ1-6, with D unclear. From germline, CDR1 is SGHDN and CDR2 FVKESK. V was trimmed by 4 bases and J by 7 bases, leaving 8 bases between them. This CDR3 has 13 residues. The CDR3 sequence: CASSRGGNSPLHF. The CDR3 DNA reads TGTGCCAGCAGCCGAGGTGGGAATTCACCCCTCCACTTT.

This clonotype was counted a few times. This sequence joins TRBV20-1 and TRBJ2-2; the match to TRBD2 covers 14 bases. Germline CDR1 and CDR2: DFQATT and SNEGSKA (reference sequence). The CDR3 runs to 18 residues. V lost 3 bases and J lost 3; bases outside the gene matches: 9. The CDR3 nucleotides read TGCAGTGCTAGTCCGGGACTAGCGGGAGTTCTCGACACCGGGGAGCTGTTTTTT. It translates to CSASPGLAGVLDTGELFF.

This clonotype was recorded at least ten times. The chain links TRBV20-1 to TRBJ1-1, with a weak D call TRBD1 (5 bases). Germline lookup yields CDR1 DFQATT and CDR2 SNEGSKA (reference sequence). V was cut by 5 bases and J by 3 bases, with 13 bases left in between. This CDR3 comprises 13 residues. CDR3 amino acids: CSAPLGVHTEAFF. The CDR3 DNA follows: TGCAGTGCTCCCTTGGGGGTCCACACTGAAGCTTTCTTT.

In regard to this clonotype: A read error may produce the germline difference seen at one junction end. The chain carries TRBV5-1 and TRBJ2-7, with D perhaps matching TRBD1 or TRBD2 (5 bases each). CDR3 length equals 16 residues. The germline CDR1 and CDR2 sequences are SGHRS and YFSETQ. The DNA of the CDR3 is TGCGCCGGCAGCTTGGGCGGTCTCGGGACCTCCTACGAGCAGTACTTC. Amino acids: CAGSLGGLGTSYEQYF. Full variable domain (remainder filled in from reference TRBV5-1 and TRBJ2-7): KAGVTQTPRYLIKTRGQQVTLSCSPISGHRSVSWYQQTPGQGLQFLFEYFSETQRNKGNFPGRFSGRQFSNSRSEMNVSTLELGDSALYLCAGSLGGLGTSYEQYFGPGTRLTVT.

V gene TRBV5-4 combines with J gene TRBJ2-2, with D uncertain. The CDR3 sequence is 13 residues long. V gave up 6 bases and J gave up 2 bases, with 8 bases separating them. The V gene's germline CDR1 is SGHNT and CDR2 YYREEE (reference sequence). CDR3 residues: CASNQRNTGELFF. CDR3 sequence (DNA): TGTGCCAGCAACCAGAGAAACACCGGGGAGCTGTTTTTT.

This clonotype was seen ten or more times. The chain carries TRBV11-2 and TRBJ2-5; 12 bases fit TRBD2. V lost 3 bases to trimming and J lost 7 bases; unmatched junction nucleotides: 6. This CDR3 is 15 amino acids long. Germline CDR1 reads SGHAT; CDR2 reads FQNNGV. This CDR3 is CASSLSSGGAGTQYF. The CDR3 bases are TGTGCCAGCAGCTTGTCTAGCGGGGGGGCGGGGACCCAGTACTTC.

This clonotype occurred many times. The chain recombines TRBV10-2 with TRBJ1-5, with D hard to call. V lost 2 bases, J lost 0 bases, and 11 bases lay in between. CDR1 WSHSY and CDR2 SAAADI come from the germline V gene. The CDR3 has 16 amino acids. The CDR3 sequence is CASSETGRNSNQPQHF. For the CDR3, the DNA is TGCGCCAGCAGTGAGACGGGGAGGAATAGCAATCAGCCCCAGCATTTT.

This clonotype was recorded many times. The chain is built from TRBV2 and TRBJ1-4; no clear D. Germline CDR1 and CDR2: SNHLY and FYNNEI. Trimming removed 4 bases at V and 1 base at J, with 10 bases between. This CDR3 is built from 15 residues. This CDR3 reads CASSVREETNEKLFF. The CDR3 region has the DNA TGTGCCAGCAGTGTAAGAGAGGAAACTAATGAAAAACTGTTTTTT.

This clonotype was counted only a few times. Being one base from a much bigger clone, this may be a read error. This sequence joins TRBV2 and TRBJ1-5; D is possibly TRBD1 (6 bases). Germline assignment: CDR1 SNHLY and CDR2 FYNNEI. V was clipped by 6 bases and J by 3 bases, with 9 bases between them. CDR3 length: 13 residues. The CDR3: CASRGQINQPQHF. The CDR3 region has the DNA TGTGCCAGCAGAGGACAGATCAATCAGCCCCAGCATTTT. The whole variable domain, remainder taken from reference TRBV2 and TRBJ1-5, is EPEVTQTPSHQVTQMGQEVILRCVPISNHLYFYWYRQILGQKVEFLVSFYNNEISEKSEIFDDQFSVERPDGSNFTLKIRSTKLEDSAMYFCASRGQINQPQHFGDGTRLSIL.

As regards this clonotype: This clone may be a read error of a much larger clone one base away. The rearrangement joins TRBV2 to TRBJ2-1; D is possibly TRBD2 (6 bases). This CDR3 comprises 17 residues. Germline CDR1 reads SNHLY; CDR2 reads FYNNEI. V lost 4 bases to trimming and J lost 6 bases, with 22 bases between them. The DNA for the CDR3 is TGTGCCAGCAGTGTTTGGCTAGCGAACCGATCCGTCAATGAGCAGTTCTTC. Protein: CASSVWLANRSVNEQFF. The whole variable domain, remainder taken from reference TRBV2 and TRBJ2-1, is EPEVTQTPSHQVTQMGQEVILRCVPISNHLYFYWYRQILGQKVEFLVSFYNNEISEKSEIFDDQFSVERPDGSNFTLKIRSTKLEDSAMYFCASSVWLANRSVNEQFFGPGTRLTVL.

The chain links TRBV15 to TRBJ2-2; 14 bases fit TRBD2. Unmatched junction bases numbered 7, after V lost 4 bases and J lost 6 bases. The CDR3 sequence is 17 residues long. Germline-derived CDR1 and CDR2 are LNHNV and YYDKDF (reference sequence). The CDR3 DNA sequence: TGTGCCACCAGCACCGGGACTAGCGGGAGTCTCGCCGGGGAGCTGTTTTTT. This translates into CATSTGTSGSLAGELFF.

This clonotype appeared many times. V usage is TRBV11-2 and J usage is TRBJ1-1; 7 bases are a match to TRBD1. Losses at the gene ends were 5 bases for V and 6 bases for J; bases not matched to a gene: 6. This CDR3 is built from 13 residues. Germline V CDR1 and CDR2: SGHAT, FQNNGV. CDR3 nucleotide sequence: TGTGCCAGCAGCCCGGGGACAGATCCTGAAGCTTTCTTT. Translation gives CASSPGTDPEAFF.

This clonotype was seen at least ten times. This chain uses TRBV5-1 with TRBJ2-7; 10 bases are a match to TRBD1. The CDR3 has 15 amino acids. Looked up from germline, CDR1 is SGHRS and CDR2 is YFSETQ. The ends lost 4 bases at V and 3 bases at J; junction bases unmatched: 7. The CDR3 reads CASSPTGTGVYEQYF. The DNA for the CDR3 is TGCGCCAGCAGCCCGACCGGGACAGGGGTCTACGAGCAGTACTTC.